The following is a TCR beta chain sequence with its context. Its antigen target is currently unknown. Base quality data are lacking; no much larger clone is found one base away. Each collaborating institution followed its own protocols to collect whole blood in K2EDTA tubes. Collaborator samples were shipped for TCRbeta analysis as frozen whole blood, isolated PBMCs, or DNA extracted from either sample type. The data originate from a study of blood T cell repertoires in COVID-19 (dated by TCRdb to 2019 to 2021). Turning to the overall study: Samples from collaborators originated in the United States, Italy and Spain and spanned both the acute and convalescent phases of COVID-19. Samples came from the ongoing ImmuneRACE study (first 160 participants) plus 1,254 subjects from 6 global collaborators. A de-identified subject ID, COVID-19 status, age in years and sex were almost always included in the sample metadata. Subjects who had been exposed to COVID-19, were actively infected with it, or had recovered from it provided the deeply sampled blood TCRbeta repertoires that made up the dataset. Where available, HLA class I and class II types were obtained from metadata supplied by the sample provider rather than from assay-based typing. The material from the prospective study consisted of cDNA or gDNA derived from T cells, B-cell-depleted T cells, or PBMCs. A freely available public database, intended as a resource for researchers studying the immune response to SARS-CoV-2, is where the repertoires were released. Here is what the overall study found, with its caveats: Clinical and demographic metadata were provided uncurated, with the amount varying by source and participant.

For CDR1 and CDR2, the germline V gene lists KGHDR and SFDVKD. A distance of 8 bases separates the germline ends of V and J, which lose 6 bases and 4 bases respectively. Including cysteine and phenylalanine, the CDR3 has 12 amino acids. Just CDR3 DNA is preserved here, 36 bases in frame from base 1. TCRbeta CDR3 regions were amplified from genomic DNA by means of the immunoSEQ Assay, a bias-controlled multiplex PCR. The authors processed their data as follows. Nucleated cell counts per sample were estimated from amplification of reference gene primers within the assay. To quantify the absolute abundance of each unique TCRbeta CDR3 rearrangement, sequence reads were collapsed and filtered. For each sample, productive Simpson clonality was calculated as the square root of Simpson's diversity index across productive rearrangements. TCRdb provides this immuneACCESS table in a form limited to in-frame rearrangements. Some clones are lacking; in checked studies, under half of them reflect an unresolved V gene, and why the rest are absent is not known. The V and J calls and clone size are taken from that table; D and trimming were inferred from the DNA. The sample profile shows about 43,000 clones; roughly four fifths of them were found once. The top ten hold about 2.6% of the sample.

Source material: peripheral blood. Recombination connected TRBV24-1 to TRBJ2-5; the best D guess is TRBD2, with 6 bases matching. The receptor's source is a woman aged 55-75 years with acute or convalescent COVID-19. Here the CDR3 is given as CATSTSTETQYF. The DNA reads as follows: TGTGCCACCAGTACTAGCACAGAGACCCAGTACTTC.